This is a list of T cell receptor beta chains from one sample in a study of blood T cell repertoires in COVID-19. TCRdb's table, derived via immunoSEQ multiplex PCR, lists solely in-frame clones and lacks some. Of about 120,000 clones listed, 85% are singletons. The sequenced material came from peripheral blood. Receptors originate from an elderly man with active or convalescent COVID-19. The CDR3 runs from the conserved cysteine through the conserved F or W. Not every row has a clone size; where given, it reads once, few, many or a size class.

J | V | size | CDR3
TRBJ1-5 | TRBV6-5 | - | CASSRDRGQPQHF
TRBJ1-1 | TRBV19 | - | CASTPGAGVNTEAFF
TRBJ1-5 | TRBV6-1 | once | CASSDRVEGGQPQHF
TRBJ1-5 | TRBV28 | - | CASIFSTGHNQPQHF
TRBJ1-4 | TRBV24-1 | - | CATSDLPLSVWASYEKLFF
TRBJ1-2 | TRBV5-6 | - | CASSLGTTLYGYTF
TRBJ1-1 | TRBV7-2 | - | CASSLVGRGLEAFF
TRBJ1-2 | TRBV2 | - | CASSLGQGYGYTF
TRBJ1-1 | TRBV7-3 | - | CASSFSGITEAFF
TRBJ1-1 | TRBV5-6 | - | CASNLQGWTEAFF
TRBJ1-1 | TRBV30 | - | CAWNRDRGSKAFF
TRBJ1-2 | TRBV28 | - | CASRSFRVYGYTF
TRBJ1-2 | TRBV6-5 | - | CASIKDRGYGYTF
TRBJ1-2 | TRBV6-5 | - | CASSYSRGGHFYGYTF
TRBJ2-1 | TRBV2 | once | CASSPGTYNEQFF
TRBJ2-4 | TRBV9 | - | CASSGGQGNWPYIQYF
TRBJ2-3 | TRBV14 | - | CASSLIQGMGDTQYF
TRBJ1-5 | TRBV21-1 | - | CASSKGQGWQPQHF
TRBJ2-2 | TRBV6-6 | - | CASTGTSNTGELFF
TRBJ2-2 | TRBV5-8 | once | CASSLKTPGQGYYGELFF
TRBJ1-2 | TRBV4-2 | - | CASSQEAGQNNYGYTF
TRBJ1-2 | TRBV6-6 | - | CASSTPGGQTNYGYTF
TRBJ2-7 | TRBV27 | - | CASSLRVTYEQYF
TRBJ2-5 | TRBV23-1 | - | CASSRPRTGGVETQYF
TRBJ1-1 | TRBV24-1 | once | CATSGLDRTAFF
TRBJ1-1 | TRBV5-8 | once | CASSSRGVGNTEAFF
TRBJ1-1 | TRBV14 | - | CASSQEAGKGLNTEAFF
TRBJ2-3 | TRBV9 | - | CASSGRTSGGTDTQYF
TRBJ2-1 | TRBV11-1 | - | CASSLALGQGLNEQFF
TRBJ2-7 | TRBV29-1 | - | CSVVAVYEQYF
TRBJ2-3 | TRBV24-1 | - | CATRGADTQYF
TRBJ2-7 | TRBV15 | few | CATSREGGEQYF
TRBJ1-2 | TRBV5-4 | - | CASSLGTKDGYTF
TRBJ2-2 | TRBV4-3 | - | CASSLQAGNTGELFF
TRBJ2-3 | TRBV7-3 | - | CASSPQVTDTQYF
TRBJ2-7 | TRBV25-1 | - | CASSSSGRVIYEQYF
TRBJ2-7 | TRBV27 | once | CASSSYTESPYEQYF
TRBJ2-3 | TRBV7-2 | few | CASSPSGGAGDTQYF
TRBJ2-3 | TRBV7-9 | - | CASTSDRLGTDTQYF
TRBJ2-5 | TRBV7-7 | - | CASSLDQAETQYF
TRBJ1-2 | TRBV19 | - | CASSIGTNRDRGYTF
TRBJ1-2 | TRBV5-5 | - | CASRFATSHGYTF
TRBJ1-1 | TRBV11-2 | - | CASSPWSRADTEAFF
TRBJ2-1 | TRBV6-2/TRBV6-3 | - | CASSYIAGSGTNYNEQFF
TRBJ1-1 | TRBV3-1/TRBV3-2 | - | CASRRQGNTEAFF
TRBJ1-3 | TRBV6-2/TRBV6-3 | - | CASSSGAGNTIYF
TRBJ2-7 | TRBV30 | - | CAWSEARAYEQYF
TRBJ1-2 | TRBV28 | - | CAIPAGDRTGGYTF
TRBJ1-4 | TRBV2 | - | CATGRVGTNEKLFF
TRBJ1-5 | TRBV7-2 | - | CASSLAGGGNQPQHF
TRBJ1-2 | TRBV4-3 | once | CASSQDYRGGNGYTF
TRBJ1-1 | TRBV14 | - | CASSLQGLNTEAFF
TRBJ2-1 | TRBV18 | - | CASSPGQGNYNEQFF